The clone carrying this T cell receptor (beta chain) has only one observation. This entry comes from a study of control samples from healthy donors and cancer patients. Clones were read by immunoSEQ multiplex PCR, and TCRdb kept only the in-frame ones, dropping some. Of about 130,000 clones listed, about 95% were seen once; the top ten hold 3.6%. The V segment lost 6 bases and the J segment 3 bases; nucleotides outside the gene matches: 11. The CDR3 consists of 15 residues. Germline lookup yields CDR1 LNHDA and CDR2 SQIVND (reference sequence). Sequencing was performed on blood. The TCR was taken from a man aged 30 to 45 in good health. The chain is built from TRBV19 and TRBJ2-7; 7 nucleotides line up with TRBD2. CDR3 nucleotides: TGTGCCAGTAGAAGTTCGGGGGGAGACGGCTACGAGCAGTACTTC. Amino acids: CASRSSGGDGYEQYF.